This record concerns one TCR beta chain sequence. The data were obtained in a study of blood T cell repertoires in COVID-19. Overall study: Sites in the United States, Italy and Spain provided acute and convalescent COVID-19 samples. Nucleic acid was either cDNA or gDNA, and it came from T cells, B-cell-depleted T cells, or PBMCs.

The protocol was immunoSEQ multiplex PCR, while the TCRdb copy is restricted to in-frame clones and leaves out a portion. Of about 100,000 clones in the sample, more than 85% were seen once. Losses at the gene ends were 7 bases for V and 5 bases for J; bases not matched to a gene: 8. This CDR3 has 15 residues. Germline lookup yields CDR1 MDHEN and CDR2 SYDVKM. This TCR was sampled from a man in his sixties with acute or convalescent COVID-19. The gene calls are TRBV28 and TRBJ2-2; 9 nucleotides line up with TRBD2. The sequenced material came from peripheral blood. The CDR3 DNA sequence: TGTGCCAGCATCCCGGGACTAGCCCAAACCGGGGAGCTGTTTTTT. It specifies CASIPGLAQTGELFF. Full variable domain (rest looked up from reference TRBV28 and TRBJ2-2): DVKVTQSSRYLVKRTGEKVFLECVQDMDHENMFWYRQDPGLGLRLIYFSYDVKMKEKGDIPEGYSVSREKKERFSLILESASTNQTSMYLCASIPGLAQTGELFFGEGSRLTVL.